This T cell receptor beta chain was recovered during a study of Tregs in tolerant kidney transplant recipients. Broader study findings: Biological reproducibility was not directly addressed, but technical replication error appeared minimal. The most relevant donor-specific Treg TCRbeta repertoire apparently came from expansion with activated donor B cells.

CD4+CD25+CD127- Tregs, CD4+CD25- non-Tregs, CD4 and CD8 cells were sorted. Regarding this clone: Its antigen is still unknown.

The CDR3 extends over 17 amino acids. Germline CDR1 and CDR2: LGHNT and FRNRAP. Trimming cost V 5 bases and J 0 bases, with 17 bases left between them. TCRdb's table, derived via immunoSEQ multiplex PCR, lists solely in-frame clones and lacks some. The sample yields fewer than 70,000 clones, around 83% seen once. The sequencing input was CD4+ T cells from blood. The sequence derives from a human donor in good health. The genes are TRBV12-5 and TRBJ1-3, with D possibly TRBD1 on 6 matching bases. The CDR3 nucleotides read TGTGCTAGTGGTCCGGCTCTGGGGGGCACCTCTGGAAACACCATATATTTT. This gives the protein CASGPALGGTSGNTIYF.